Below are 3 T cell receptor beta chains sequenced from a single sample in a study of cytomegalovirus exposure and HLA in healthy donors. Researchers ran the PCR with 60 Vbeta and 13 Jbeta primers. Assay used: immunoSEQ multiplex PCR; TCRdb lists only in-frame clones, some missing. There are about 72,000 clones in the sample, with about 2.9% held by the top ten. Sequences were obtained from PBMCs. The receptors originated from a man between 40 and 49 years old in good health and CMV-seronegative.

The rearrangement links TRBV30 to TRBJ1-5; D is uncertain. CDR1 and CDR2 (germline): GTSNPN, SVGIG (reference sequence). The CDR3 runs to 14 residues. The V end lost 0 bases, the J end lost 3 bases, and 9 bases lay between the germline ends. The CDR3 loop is CAWSVERFNQPQHF. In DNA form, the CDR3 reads TGTGCCTGGAGTGTGGAGAGATTCAATCAGCCCCAGCATTTT.

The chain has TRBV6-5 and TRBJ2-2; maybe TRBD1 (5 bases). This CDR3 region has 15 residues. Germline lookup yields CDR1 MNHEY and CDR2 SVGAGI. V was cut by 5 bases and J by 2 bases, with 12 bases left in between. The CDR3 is CASSGQRGNTGELFF. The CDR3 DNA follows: TGTGCCAGCAGTGGCCAAAGGGGCAACACCGGGGAGCTGTTTTTT.

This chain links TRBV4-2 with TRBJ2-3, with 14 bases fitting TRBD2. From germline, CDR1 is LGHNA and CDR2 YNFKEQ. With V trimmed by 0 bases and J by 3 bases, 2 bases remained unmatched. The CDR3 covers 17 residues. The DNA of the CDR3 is TGTGCCAGCAGCCAAGACCGGACTAGCGGGGGGACAGATACGCAGTATTTT. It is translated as CASSQDRTSGGTDTQYF.